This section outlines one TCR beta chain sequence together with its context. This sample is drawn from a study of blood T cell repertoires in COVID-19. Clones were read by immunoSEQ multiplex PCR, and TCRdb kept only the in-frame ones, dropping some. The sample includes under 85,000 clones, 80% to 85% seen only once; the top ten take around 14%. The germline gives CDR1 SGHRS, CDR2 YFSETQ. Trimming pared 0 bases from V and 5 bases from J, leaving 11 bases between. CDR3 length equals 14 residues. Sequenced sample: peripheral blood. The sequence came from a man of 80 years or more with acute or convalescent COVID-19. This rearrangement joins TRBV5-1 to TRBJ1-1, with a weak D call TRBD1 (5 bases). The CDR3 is CASSLASGGTEAFF. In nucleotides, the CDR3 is TGCGCCAGCAGCTTGGCGTCGGGGGGGACTGAAGCTTTCTTT.